This T cell receptor (beta chain) was sequenced during a study of somatic mutations in cytotoxic T cells in rheumatoid arthritis (TCRdb year 2017). About the full investigation: Before any treatment started and right after they were diagnosed, patients gave peripheral blood samples (about 30 ml EDTA). Some T-cell populations stained with V beta antibodies were sorted by flow on a FACSAria II or Sony SH800 to nearly 100% purity, with sorted V beta1+ cells additionally subjected to TCRB sequencing. In newly diagnosed rheumatoid arthritis without treatment, the study examined if expanded CD8+ T-cell clones harbor somatic mutations, relying on TCRB deep sequencing to characterize clonality. TCRB deep sequencing was performed for roughly 66 rheumatoid arthritis patients and around 20 healthy controls. The median ages of the patient and control groups were essentially identical.

What the study reported, not specific to this receptor: The largest CD8+ clone made up more than 20% of CD8+ cells in about an eighth of the roughly 60 patients, and blood and synovial fluid shared several identical CD8+ TCRB sequences. No adjustment for multiple comparisons was made for the slight TRBV07 underrepresentation in patients. CD8+ clonality increased with age in patients (Spearman r of about 0.49) but not in healthy controls. Rheumatoid arthritis patients and age-matched healthy controls did not significantly differ in CD8+ T-cell clonality. The expanded CD8+ clones had unknown antigen targets, and not appearing in virus-specific databases did not rule out that they were virus-specific.

The V and J ends are trimmed by 4 bases and 2 bases, leaving 21 bases between them. Taken from cysteine to phenylalanine, the CDR3 has 17 residues. Only the CDR3 part of the read is kept: 51 bases, read in frame from the first base. CDR1 and CDR2, per the germline V gene (reference sequence), are SEHNR and FQNEAQ. The immunoSEQ assay was applied to genomic DNA for TCRB CDR3 sequencing. As for the authors' bioinformatics: Published virus-specific TCRB sequences were compared with patient CD8+ clones larger than 1%, and only a few matches were found. Nothing other than productive TCRB rearrangements was included in the analyses. Clonality was expressed as a Shannon entropy-based productive clonality index, with each clone defined by a unique TCRB CDR3 sequence. Repertoire overlap for a pair of samples was computed from each clone's template counts relative to total templates per sample. V-gene usage measured by flow cytometry correlated with TCRB sequencing V-gene usage, with a Spearman r of 0.61. The clones in this table, taken by TCRdb from immuneACCESS, are in-frame only. Not every clone is retained; where verified, under half of the shortfall comes from an unresolved V gene, and the cause of the rest is unknown. V and J calls and clone size follow that table, whereas D and trimming were derived from the DNA. The sample table lists about 16,000 clones, about four fifths of them with a count of one. 22% of the sample is in the top ten clones.

CD4+ and CD8+ cells were isolated by positive magnetic bead selection on an AutoMACS, and purity was checked by flow cytometry. Clonal expansions were first screened by flow cytometry with a TCR V beta antibody panel, then characterized by TCRB deep sequencing of sorted CD8+ fractions. Peripheral blood mononuclear cells were isolated by Ficoll-Paque PLUS density gradient separation. DNA from CD4-enriched, CD8-enriched or PBMC samples was extracted using Nucleospin Tissue or Tissue XS kits and then quantified on a Qubit 2.0 fluorometer. Of note for this clone: Its recognized antigen is unknown. No base quality values were provided; no much bigger clone lies one nucleotide off.

The specimen was CD8+ T cells sorted from blood. The chain employs TRBV7-9 and TRBJ2-7, and TRBD2 may be the D gene, going by 7 matching bases. The source of this sequence is an adult with rheumatoid arthritis. The CDR3 here reads CASSSQWGRENPYEQYF. The sequence in DNA is TGTGCCAGCAGCTCCCAGTGGGGGCGGGAGAACCCCTACGAGCAGTACTTC.